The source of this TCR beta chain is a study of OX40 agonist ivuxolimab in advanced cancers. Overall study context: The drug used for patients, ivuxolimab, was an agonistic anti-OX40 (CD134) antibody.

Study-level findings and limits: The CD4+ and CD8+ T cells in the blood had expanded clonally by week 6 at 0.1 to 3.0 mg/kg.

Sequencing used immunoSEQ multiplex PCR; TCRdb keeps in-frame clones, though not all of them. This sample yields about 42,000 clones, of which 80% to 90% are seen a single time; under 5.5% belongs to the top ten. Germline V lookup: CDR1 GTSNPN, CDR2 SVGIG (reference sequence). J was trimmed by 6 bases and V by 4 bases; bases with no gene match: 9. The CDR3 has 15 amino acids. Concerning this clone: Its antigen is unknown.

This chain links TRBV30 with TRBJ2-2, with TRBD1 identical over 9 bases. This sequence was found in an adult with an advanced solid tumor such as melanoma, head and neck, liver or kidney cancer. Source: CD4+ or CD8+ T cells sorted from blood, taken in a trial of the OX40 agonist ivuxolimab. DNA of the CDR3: TGTGCCTGGACCTCTTCTCGGACAGGGGCCGGGGAGCTGTTTTTT. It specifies CAWTSSRTGAGELFF.